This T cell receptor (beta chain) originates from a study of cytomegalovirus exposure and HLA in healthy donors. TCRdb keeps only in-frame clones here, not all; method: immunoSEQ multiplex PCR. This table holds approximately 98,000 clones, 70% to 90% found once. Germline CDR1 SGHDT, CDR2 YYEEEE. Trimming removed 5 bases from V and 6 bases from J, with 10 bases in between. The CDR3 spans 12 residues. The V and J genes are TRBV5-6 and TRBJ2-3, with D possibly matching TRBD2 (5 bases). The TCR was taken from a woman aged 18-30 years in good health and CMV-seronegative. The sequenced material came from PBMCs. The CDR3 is CASSLATDTQYF. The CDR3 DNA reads TGTGCCAGCAGTCTAGCTACGGATACGCAGTATTTT. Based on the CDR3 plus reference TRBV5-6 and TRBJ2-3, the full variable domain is DAGVTQSPTHLIKTRGQQVTLRCSPKSGHDTVSWYQQALGQGPQFIFQYYEEEERQRGNFPDRFSGHQFPNYSSELNVNALLLGDSALYLCASSLATDTQYFGPGTRLTVL.